This paragraph reports one T cell receptor beta chain. This entry belongs to a study of blood T cell repertoires in COVID-19. Participants were aged about 18 to 90 years, lived in about two dozen US areas, and enrolled virtually. Either two negative PCRs, clearance, or symptom resolution qualified Cohort 3 donors as recovered. The CDR3 spans 15 residues. CDR1 SEHNR and CDR2 FQNEAQ come from the germline V gene (reference sequence). Trimming took 3 bases from V and 2 from J, leaving 13 bases between them. In the study's own analysis: Reference gene primer amplification yielded estimated nucleated cell counts. The repertoire was sequenced with immunoSEQ multiplex PCR; TCRdb's copy has only in-frame clones and lacks some. D and trimming come from the DNA, and the V and J calls and clone size come from that table. The data hold some 320,000 clones, with 80% to 90% observed a single time.

The chain carries TRBV7-9 and TRBJ2-5; a weak D match, TRBD1 (5 bases). The receptor was isolated from a woman aged 25 to 39 who had recovered from COVID-19. The sample taken for sequencing was PBMCs or T cells enriched from blood (not recorded which). As DNA, the CDR3 is TGTGCCAGCAGCTTGGGATGGACACAACAAGAGACCCAGTACTTC. This sequence encodes CASSLGWTQQETQYF. Based on the CDR3 plus reference TRBV7-9 and TRBJ2-5, the full variable domain is DTGVSQNPRHKITKRGQNVTFRCDPISEHNRLYWYRQTLGQGPEFLTYFQNEAQLEKSRLLSDRFSAERPKGSFSTLEIQRTEQGDSAMYLCASSLGWTQQETQYFGPGTRLLVL.